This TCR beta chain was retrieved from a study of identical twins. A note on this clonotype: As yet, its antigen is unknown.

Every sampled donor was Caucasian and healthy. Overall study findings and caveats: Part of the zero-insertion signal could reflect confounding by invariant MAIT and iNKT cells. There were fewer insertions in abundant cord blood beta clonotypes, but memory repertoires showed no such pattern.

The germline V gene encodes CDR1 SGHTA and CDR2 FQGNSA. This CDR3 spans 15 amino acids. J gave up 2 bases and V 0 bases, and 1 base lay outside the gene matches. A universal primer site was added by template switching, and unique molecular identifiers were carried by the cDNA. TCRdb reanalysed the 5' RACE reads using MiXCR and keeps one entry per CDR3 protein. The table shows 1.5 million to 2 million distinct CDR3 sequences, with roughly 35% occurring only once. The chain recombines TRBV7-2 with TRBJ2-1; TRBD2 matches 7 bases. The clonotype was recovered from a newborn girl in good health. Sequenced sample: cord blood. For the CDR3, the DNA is TGTGCCAGCAGCTTAGCAGCGGGACCCTACAATGAGCAGTTCTTC. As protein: CASSLAAGPYNEQFF.